This T cell receptor (delta chain) is drawn from a study of gamma-delta T cells after stem cell transplantation. TCRdb re-called the RT-PCR reads with CATT. The sample includes under 3,000 delta-chain clones, around 5.6% seen only once; the top ten take 26%. Germline V gene sequence: CDR1 GEAIGNYY, CDR2 EKD. The CDR3 covers 20 residues. About this clone itself: An end of the junction does not agree with germline; a read error may underlie this. The same CDR3 also results from other DNA sequences found in this sample.

Input material: gamma-delta T cells. The clonotype was recovered from a human donor. It is not recorded whose cells these are; they may come from a transplant donor. V gene TRDV2 combines with J gene TRDJ1, with 10 bases that match TRDD3. CDR3 nucleotide sequence: TGTGCCTGCGACACCCTCGAAGGGGGATACGCCGACTTTTACACCGATAAACTCATCTTT. Translated, it gives CACDTLEGGYADFYTDKLIF.